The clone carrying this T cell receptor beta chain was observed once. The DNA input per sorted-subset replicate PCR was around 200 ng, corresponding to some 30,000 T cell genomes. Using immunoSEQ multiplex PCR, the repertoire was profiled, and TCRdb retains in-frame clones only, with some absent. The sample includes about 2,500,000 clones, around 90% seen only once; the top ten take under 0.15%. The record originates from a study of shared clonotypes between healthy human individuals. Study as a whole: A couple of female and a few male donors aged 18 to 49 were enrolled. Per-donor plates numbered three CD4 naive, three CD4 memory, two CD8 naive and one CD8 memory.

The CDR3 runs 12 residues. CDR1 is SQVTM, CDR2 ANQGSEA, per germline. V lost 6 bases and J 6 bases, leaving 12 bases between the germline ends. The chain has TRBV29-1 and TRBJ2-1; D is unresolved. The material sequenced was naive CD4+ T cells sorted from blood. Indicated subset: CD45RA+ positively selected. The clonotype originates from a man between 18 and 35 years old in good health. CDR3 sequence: CSVSRVFNEQFF. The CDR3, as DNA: TGCAGCGTGAGCCGTGTTTTCAATGAGCAGTTCTTC.